The following is a TCR beta chain sequence with its context. The CDR3 length is 13 residues. Germline V gives CDR1 SGHAT, CDR2 FQNNGV. Trimming stripped 6 bases from V and 1 base from J, with 9 bases between. This record comes from a study of T-cell reconstitution after alpha-beta-depleted transplantation in children. Construction of the TCRbeta library involved unique molecular identifiers. One entry per CDR3 protein, called by TCRdb with MiXCR from the PCR reads. The top ten clones hold around 2.3% of a sample with roughly 500,000 distinct CDR3 sequences, around a third of them seen once. The chain links TRBV11-2 to TRBJ1-1, with D maybe TRBD1 (6 bases). The sample was PBMCs from the stem cell graft donor, taken from the stem cell graft. The source is a human donor who donated a stem cell graft to a child with aplastic anemia. CDR3 bases: TGTGCCAGCAGTGGAGGGGGGAACACTGAAGCTTTCTTT. It is translated as CASSGGGNTEAFF.